These 2 T cell receptor beta chains were all obtained from the same sample, sequenced in a study of control samples from healthy donors and cancer patients. The table came from immunoSEQ multiplex PCR; TCRdb's copy has only in-frame clones and leaves some out. The sample records approximately 170,000 clones, 93% being singletons. Sequencing was done on a sample of blood. The receptors were gathered from an older woman in good health.

The chain links TRBV14 to TRBJ1-4; D not certain. The germline V and J ends were trimmed by 5 bases and 5 bases, with 9 bases remaining between them. Germline values: CDR1 SGHDN, CDR2 FVKESK. The CDR3 sequence is 13 residues long. The CDR3 loop is CASSGGMNEKLFF. For the CDR3, the DNA is TGTGCCAGCAGCGGAGGAATGAATGAAAAACTGTTTTTT.

The chain has TRBV10-1 and TRBJ1-4; unclear D gene. This CDR3 has 15 amino acids. Germline V CDR1 and CDR2: WNHNN, SYGVQD (reference sequence). The ends were cut back, 3 bases at V and 2 bases at J, with 10 bases in the middle. The CDR3: CASSDSTDTNEKLFF. CDR3 sequence (DNA): TGCGCCAGCAGTGACTCTACGGACACTAATGAAAAACTGTTTTTT.